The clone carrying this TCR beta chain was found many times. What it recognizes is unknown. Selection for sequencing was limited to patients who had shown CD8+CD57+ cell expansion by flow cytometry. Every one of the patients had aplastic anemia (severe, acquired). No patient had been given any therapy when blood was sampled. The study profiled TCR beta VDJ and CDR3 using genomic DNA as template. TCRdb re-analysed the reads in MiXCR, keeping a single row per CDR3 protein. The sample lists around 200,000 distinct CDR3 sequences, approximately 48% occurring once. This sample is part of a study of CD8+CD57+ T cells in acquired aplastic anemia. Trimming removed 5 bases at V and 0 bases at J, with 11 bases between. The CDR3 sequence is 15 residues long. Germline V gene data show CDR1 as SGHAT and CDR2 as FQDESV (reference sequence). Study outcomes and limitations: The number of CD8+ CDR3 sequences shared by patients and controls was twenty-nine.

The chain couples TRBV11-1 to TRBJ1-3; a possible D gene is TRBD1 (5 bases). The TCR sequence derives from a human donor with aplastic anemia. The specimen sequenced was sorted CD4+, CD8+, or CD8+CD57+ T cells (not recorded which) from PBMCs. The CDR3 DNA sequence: TGTGCCAGCAGCACGGGACTCAACTCTGGAAACACCATATATTTT. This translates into CASSTGLNSGNTIYF.